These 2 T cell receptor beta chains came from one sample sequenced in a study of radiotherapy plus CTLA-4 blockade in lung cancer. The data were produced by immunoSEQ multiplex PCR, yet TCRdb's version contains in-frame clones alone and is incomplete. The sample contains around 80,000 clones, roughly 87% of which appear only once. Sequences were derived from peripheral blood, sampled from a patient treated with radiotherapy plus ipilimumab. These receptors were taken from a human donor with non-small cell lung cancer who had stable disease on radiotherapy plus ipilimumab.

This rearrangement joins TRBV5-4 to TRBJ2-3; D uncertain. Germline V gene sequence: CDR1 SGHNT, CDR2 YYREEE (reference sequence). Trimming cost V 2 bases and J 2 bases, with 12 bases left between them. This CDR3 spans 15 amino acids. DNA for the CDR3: TGTGCCAGCAGCTTAAGGGCATCCCTCACAGATACGCAGTATTTT. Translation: CASSLRASLTDTQYF. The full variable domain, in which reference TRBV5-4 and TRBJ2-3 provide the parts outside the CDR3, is ETGVTQSPTHLIKTRGQQVTLRCSSQSGHNTVSWYQQALGQGPQFIFQYYREEENGRGNFPPRFSGLQFPNYSSELNVNALELDDSALYLCASSLRASLTDTQYFGPGTRLTVL.

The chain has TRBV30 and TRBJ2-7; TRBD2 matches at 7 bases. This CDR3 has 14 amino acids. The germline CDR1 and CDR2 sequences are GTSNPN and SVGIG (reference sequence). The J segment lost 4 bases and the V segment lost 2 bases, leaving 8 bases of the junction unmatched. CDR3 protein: CAWSREAGRYEQYF. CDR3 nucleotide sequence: TGTGCCTGGAGTCGGGAAGCGGGGCGGTACGAGCAGTACTTC.